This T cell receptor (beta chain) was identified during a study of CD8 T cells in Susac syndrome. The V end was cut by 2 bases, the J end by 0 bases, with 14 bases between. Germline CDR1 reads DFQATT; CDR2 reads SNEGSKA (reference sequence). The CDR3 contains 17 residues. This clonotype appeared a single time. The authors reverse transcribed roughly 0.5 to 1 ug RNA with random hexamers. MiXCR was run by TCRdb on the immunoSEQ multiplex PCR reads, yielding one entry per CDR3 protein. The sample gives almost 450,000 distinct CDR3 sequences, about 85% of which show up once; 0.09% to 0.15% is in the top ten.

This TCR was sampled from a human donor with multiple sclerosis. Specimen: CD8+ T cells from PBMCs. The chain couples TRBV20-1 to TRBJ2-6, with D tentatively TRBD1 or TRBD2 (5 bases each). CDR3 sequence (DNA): TGCAGTGCTAGAAGGACCTTAGGGACCTCTGGGGCCAACGTCCTGACTTTC. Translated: CSARRTLGTSGANVLTF.